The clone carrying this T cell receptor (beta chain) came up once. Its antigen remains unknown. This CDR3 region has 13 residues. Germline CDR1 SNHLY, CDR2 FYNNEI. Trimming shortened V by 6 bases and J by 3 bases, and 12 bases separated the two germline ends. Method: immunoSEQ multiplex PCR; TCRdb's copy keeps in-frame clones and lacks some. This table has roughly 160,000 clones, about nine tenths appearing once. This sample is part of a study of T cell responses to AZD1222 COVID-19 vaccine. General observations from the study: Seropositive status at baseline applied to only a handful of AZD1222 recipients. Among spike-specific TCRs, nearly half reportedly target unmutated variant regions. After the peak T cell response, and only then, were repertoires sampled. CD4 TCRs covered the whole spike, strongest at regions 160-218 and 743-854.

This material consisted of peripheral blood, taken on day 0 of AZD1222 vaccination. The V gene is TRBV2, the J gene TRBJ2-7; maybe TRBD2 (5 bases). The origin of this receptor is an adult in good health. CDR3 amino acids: CASSFDGLYEQYF. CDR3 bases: TGTGCCAGCAGCTTCGACGGACTCTACGAGCAGTACTTC.